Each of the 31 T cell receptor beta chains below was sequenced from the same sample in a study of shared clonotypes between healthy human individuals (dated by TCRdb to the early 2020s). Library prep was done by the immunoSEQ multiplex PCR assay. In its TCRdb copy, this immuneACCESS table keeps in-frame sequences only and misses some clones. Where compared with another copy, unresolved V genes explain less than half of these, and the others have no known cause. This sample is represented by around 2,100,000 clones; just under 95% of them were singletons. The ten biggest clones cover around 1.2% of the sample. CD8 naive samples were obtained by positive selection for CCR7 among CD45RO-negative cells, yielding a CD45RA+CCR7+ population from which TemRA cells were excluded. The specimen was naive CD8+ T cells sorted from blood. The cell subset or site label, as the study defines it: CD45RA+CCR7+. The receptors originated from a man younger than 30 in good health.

DNA for the CDR3: TGCAGCGTTGAAATGGCAGCTAATGAAAAACTGTTTTTT. Protein: CSVEMAANEKLFF. The chain uses TRBV29-1 and TRBJ1-4, with D unclear. Per germline, CDR1 SQVTM and CDR2 ANQGSEA. Trimming removed 2 bases from V and 3 bases from J, with 7 bases in between. The CDR3 consists of 13 residues. Complete variable domain (other parts from reference TRBV29-1 and TRBJ1-4): SAVISQKPSRDICQRGTSLTIQCQVDSQVTMMFWYRQQPGQSLTLIATANQGSEATYESGFVIDKFPISRPNLTFSTLTVSNMSPEDSSIYLCSVEMAANEKLFFGSGTQLSVL.

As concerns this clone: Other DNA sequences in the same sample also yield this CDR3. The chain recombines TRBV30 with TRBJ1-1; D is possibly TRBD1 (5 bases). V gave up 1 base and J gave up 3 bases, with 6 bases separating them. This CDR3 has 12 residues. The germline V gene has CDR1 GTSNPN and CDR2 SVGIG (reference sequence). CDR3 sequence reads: CAWSEGDTEAFF. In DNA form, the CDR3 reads TGTGCCTGGAGTGAAGGGGACACTGAAGCTTTCTTT.

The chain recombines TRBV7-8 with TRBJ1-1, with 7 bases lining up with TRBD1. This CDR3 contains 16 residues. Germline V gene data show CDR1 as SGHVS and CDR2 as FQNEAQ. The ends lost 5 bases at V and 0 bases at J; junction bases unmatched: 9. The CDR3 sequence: CASSRLRDSVNTEAFF. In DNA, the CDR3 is TGTGCCAGCAGCCGCTTAAGGGACAGTGTGAACACTGAAGCTTTCTTT.

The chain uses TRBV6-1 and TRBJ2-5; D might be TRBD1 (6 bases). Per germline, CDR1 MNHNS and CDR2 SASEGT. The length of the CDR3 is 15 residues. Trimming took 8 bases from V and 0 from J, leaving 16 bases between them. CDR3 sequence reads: CASENRALYQETQYF. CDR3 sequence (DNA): TGTGCCAGCGAAAACAGGGCATTGTACCAAGAGACCCAGTACTTC.

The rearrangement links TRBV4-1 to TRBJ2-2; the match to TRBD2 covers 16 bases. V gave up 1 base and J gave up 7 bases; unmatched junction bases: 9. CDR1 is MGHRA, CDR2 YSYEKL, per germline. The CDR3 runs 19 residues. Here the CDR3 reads CASSQAPGLAGGPGGELFF. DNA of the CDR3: TGCGCCAGCAGCCAAGCCCCGGGACTAGCGGGAGGGCCCGGCGGGGAGCTGTTTTTT.

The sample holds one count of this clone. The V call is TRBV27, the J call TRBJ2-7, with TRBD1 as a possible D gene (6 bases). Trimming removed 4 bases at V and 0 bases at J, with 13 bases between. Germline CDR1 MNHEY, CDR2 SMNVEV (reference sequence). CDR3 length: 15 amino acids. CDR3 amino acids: CASSSSDRSSYEQYF. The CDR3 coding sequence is TGTGCCAGCAGTTCCTCAGACAGGAGCTCCTACGAGCAGTACTTC.

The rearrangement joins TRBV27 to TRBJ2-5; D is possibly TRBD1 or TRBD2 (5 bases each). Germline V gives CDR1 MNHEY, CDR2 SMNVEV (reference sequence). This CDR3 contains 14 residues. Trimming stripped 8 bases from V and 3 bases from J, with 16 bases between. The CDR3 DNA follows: TGTGCCAGCTCCCTTATCGGGGCGAAAGAGACCCAGTACTTC. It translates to CASSLIGAKETQYF.

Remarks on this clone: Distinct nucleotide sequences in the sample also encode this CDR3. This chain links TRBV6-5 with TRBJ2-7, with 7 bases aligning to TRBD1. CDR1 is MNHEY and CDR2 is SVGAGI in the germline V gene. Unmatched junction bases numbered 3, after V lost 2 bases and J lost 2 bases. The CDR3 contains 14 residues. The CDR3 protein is CASSYGDSAYEQYF. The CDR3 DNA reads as TGTGCCAGCAGTTACGGGGACAGTGCCTACGAGCAGTACTTC.

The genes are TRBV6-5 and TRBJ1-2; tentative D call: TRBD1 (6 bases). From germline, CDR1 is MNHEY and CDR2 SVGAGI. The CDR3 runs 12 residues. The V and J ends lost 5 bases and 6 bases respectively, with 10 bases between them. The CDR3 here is CASSKGQNGYTF. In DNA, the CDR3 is TGTGCCAGCAGTAAAGGACAGAATGGCTACACCTTC.

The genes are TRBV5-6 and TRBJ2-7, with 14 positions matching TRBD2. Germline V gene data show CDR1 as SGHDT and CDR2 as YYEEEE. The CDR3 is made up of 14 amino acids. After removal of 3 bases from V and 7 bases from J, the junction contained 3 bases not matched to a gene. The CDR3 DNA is TGTGCCAGCAGCTGGGGACTAGCGGGAGAAGAGCAGTACTTC. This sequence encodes CASSWGLAGEEQYF.

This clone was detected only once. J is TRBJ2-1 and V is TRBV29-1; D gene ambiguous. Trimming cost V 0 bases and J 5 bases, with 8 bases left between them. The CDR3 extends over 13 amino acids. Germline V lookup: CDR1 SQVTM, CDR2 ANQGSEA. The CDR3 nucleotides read TGCAGCGTTGAAGATTTATTGCACAATGAGCAGTTCTTC. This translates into CSVEDLLHNEQFF.

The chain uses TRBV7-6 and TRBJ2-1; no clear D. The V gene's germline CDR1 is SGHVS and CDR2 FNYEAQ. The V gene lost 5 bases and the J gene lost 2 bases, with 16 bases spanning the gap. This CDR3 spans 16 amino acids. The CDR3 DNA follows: TGTGCCAGCAGCCCTGGAGTGGCGTTAACCTACAATGAGCAGTTCTTC. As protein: CASSPGVALTYNEQFF.

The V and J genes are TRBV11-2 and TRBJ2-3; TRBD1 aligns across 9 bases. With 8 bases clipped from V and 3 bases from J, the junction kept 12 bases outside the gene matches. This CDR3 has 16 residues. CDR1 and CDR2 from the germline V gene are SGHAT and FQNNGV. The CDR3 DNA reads TGTGCCAGCGGACCTACCGGGACAGGGAGAACAGATACGCAGTATTTT. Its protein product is CASGPTGTGRTDTQYF.

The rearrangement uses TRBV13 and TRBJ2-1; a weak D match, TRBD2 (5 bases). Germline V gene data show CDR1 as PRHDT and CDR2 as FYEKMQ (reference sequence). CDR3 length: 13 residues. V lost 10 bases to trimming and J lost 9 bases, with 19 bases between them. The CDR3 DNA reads TGTGCCACCAACACCGAGGGAGAAGGTGAGCAGTTCTTC. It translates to CATNTEGEGEQFF.

In DNA, the CDR3 is TGTGCCAGCAGCCGGACAGGGGTGAATTCACCCCTCCACTTT. Translating gives CASSRTGVNSPLHF. The chain combines TRBV5-4 with TRBJ1-6, with 9 bases matching TRBD1. The CDR3 has 14 amino acids. Germline lookup yields CDR1 SGHNT and CDR2 YYREEE (reference sequence). Trimming cost V 4 bases and J 7 bases; bases outside gene matches: 3. Drawing the rest from reference TRBV5-4 and TRBJ1-6, the complete variable domain is ETGVTQSPTHLIKTRGQQVTLRCSSQSGHNTVSWYQQALGQGPQFIFQYYREEENGRGNFPPRFSGLQFPNYSSELNVNALELDDSALYLCASSRTGVNSPLHFGNGTRLTVT.

CDR3 sequence reads: CASRRIGGSDEQYF. CDR3 nucleotides: TGTGCCAGCAGGCGGATAGGGGGTTCCGACGAGCAGTACTTC. The chain carries TRBV6-1 and TRBJ2-7; D may be TRBD1 (6 bases). The CDR3 totals 14 residues. CDR1 and CDR2 from the germline V gene are MNHNS and SASEGT. The V gene lost 6 bases and the J gene lost 5 bases, with 17 bases spanning the gap.

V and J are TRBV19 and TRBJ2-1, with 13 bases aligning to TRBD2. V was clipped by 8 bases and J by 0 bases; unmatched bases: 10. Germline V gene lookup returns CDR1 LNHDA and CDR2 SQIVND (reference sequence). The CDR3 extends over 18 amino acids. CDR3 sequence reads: CASLRTSGGLSSYNEQFF. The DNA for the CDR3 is TGTGCCAGTCTCAGGACTAGCGGGGGACTGAGCTCCTACAATGAGCAGTTCTTC.

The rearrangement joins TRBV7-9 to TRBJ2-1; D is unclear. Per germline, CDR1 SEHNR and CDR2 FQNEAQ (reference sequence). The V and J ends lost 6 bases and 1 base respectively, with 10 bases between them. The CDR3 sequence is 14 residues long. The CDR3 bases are TGTGCCAGCAGAAGGCAGAGTTCCTACAATGAGCAGTTCTTC. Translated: CASRRQSSYNEQFF. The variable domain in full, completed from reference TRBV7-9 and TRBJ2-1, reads DTGVSQNPRHKITKRGQNVTFRCDPISEHNRLYWYRQTLGQGPEFLTYFQNEAQLEKSRLLSDRFSAERPKGSFSTLEIQRTEQGDSAMYLCASRRQSSYNEQFFGPGTRLTVL.

The CDR3 protein is CATSRGGGTYNEQFF. The CDR3 DNA sequence: TGTGCCACCAGCAGAGGGGGCGGTACTTACAATGAGCAGTTCTTC. The V gene is TRBV15, the J gene TRBJ2-1; a weak D match, TRBD1 (5 bases). Trimming removed 1 base at V and 4 bases at J, with 11 bases between. CDR1 and CDR2 from the germline V gene are LNHNV and YYDKDF (reference sequence). The CDR3 totals 15 residues.

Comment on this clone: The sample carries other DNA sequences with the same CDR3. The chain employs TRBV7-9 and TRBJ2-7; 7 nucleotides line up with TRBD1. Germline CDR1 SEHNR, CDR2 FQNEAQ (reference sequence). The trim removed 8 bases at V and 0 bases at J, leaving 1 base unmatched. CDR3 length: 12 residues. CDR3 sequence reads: CASRDSSYEQYF. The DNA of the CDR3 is TGTGCCAGCCGGGACAGCTCCTACGAGCAGTACTTC. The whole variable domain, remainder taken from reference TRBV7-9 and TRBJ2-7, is DTGVSQNPRHKITKRGQNVTFRCDPISEHNRLYWYRQTLGQGPEFLTYFQNEAQLEKSRLLSDRFSAERPKGSFSTLEIQRTEQGDSAMYLCASRDSSYEQYFGPGTRLTVT.

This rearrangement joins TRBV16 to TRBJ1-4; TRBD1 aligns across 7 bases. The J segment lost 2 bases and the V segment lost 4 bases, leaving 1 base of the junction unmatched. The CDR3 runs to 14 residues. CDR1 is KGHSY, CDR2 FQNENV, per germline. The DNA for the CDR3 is TGTGCCAGCAGCCCACAGGGGACTAATGAAAAACTGTTTTTT. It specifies CASSPQGTNEKLFF.

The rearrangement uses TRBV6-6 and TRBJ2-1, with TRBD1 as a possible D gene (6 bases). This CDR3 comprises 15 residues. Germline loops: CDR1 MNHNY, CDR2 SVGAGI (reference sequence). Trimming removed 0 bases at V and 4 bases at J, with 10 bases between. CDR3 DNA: TGTGCCAGCAGTTACTCGGACAGCCAGTACAATGAGCAGTTCTTC. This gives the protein CASSYSDSQYNEQFF.

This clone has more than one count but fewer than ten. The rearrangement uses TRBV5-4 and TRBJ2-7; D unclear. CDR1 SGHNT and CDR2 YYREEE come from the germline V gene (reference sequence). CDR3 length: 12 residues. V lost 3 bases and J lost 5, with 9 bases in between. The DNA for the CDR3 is TGTGCCAGCAGCTCCCCCTCAAACGAGCAGTACTTC. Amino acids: CASSSPSNEQYF.

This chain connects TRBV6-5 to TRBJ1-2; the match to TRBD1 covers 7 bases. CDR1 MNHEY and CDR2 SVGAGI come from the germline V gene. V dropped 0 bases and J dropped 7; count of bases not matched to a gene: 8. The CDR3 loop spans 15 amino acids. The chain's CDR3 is CASSYSYQGVGGYTF. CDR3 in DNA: TGTGCCAGCAGTTACTCGTACCAGGGGGTAGGTGGCTACACCTTC.

CDR3 sequence reads: CASTSAQAYEQYF. CDR3 nucleotide sequence: TGTGCCAGCACCTCCGCACAGGCCTACGAGCAGTACTTC. This chain joins TRBV21-1 and TRBJ2-7; the table's D call, TRBD1, has no DNA check behind it. TRBV21-1 is deemed a pseudogene. The CDR3 totals 13 residues.

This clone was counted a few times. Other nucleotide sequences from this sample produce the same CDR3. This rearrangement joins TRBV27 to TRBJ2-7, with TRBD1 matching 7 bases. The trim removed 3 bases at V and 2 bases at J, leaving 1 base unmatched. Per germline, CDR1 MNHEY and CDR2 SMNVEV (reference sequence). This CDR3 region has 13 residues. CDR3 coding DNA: TGTGCCAGCAGTTTGACAGGGCCCTACGAGCAGTACTTC. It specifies CASSLTGPYEQYF.

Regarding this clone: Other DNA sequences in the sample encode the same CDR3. CDR3 loop: CASSFEVQETQYF. The CDR3 region has the DNA TGTGCCAGCAGCTTCGAGGTCCAAGAGACCCAGTACTTC. The chain employs TRBV11-2 and TRBJ2-5; D ambiguous. The length of the CDR3 is 13 residues. Germline V CDR1 and CDR2: SGHAT, FQNNGV. The V and J ends lost 3 bases and 1 base respectively, with 6 bases between them.

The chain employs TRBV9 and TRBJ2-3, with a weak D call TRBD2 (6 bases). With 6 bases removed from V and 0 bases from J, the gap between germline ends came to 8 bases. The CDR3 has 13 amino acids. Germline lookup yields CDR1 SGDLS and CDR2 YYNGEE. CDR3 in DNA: TGTGCCAGCAATGGAGGGAGCACAGATACGCAGTATTTT. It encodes CASNGGSTDTQYF.

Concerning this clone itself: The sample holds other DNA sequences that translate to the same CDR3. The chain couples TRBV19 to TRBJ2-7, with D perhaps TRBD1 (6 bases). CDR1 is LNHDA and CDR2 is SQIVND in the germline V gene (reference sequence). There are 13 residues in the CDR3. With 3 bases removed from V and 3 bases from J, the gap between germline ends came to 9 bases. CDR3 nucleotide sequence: TGTGCCAGTAGTATCTCACAGGGCTACGAGCAGTACTTC. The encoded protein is CASSISQGYEQYF.

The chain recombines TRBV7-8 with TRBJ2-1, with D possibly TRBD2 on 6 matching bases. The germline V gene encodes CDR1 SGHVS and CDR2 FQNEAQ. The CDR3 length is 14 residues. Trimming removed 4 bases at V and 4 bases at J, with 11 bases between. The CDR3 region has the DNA TGTGCCAGCAGCTCCCGGGACTTTTACAATGAGCAGTTCTTC. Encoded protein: CASSSRDFYNEQFF. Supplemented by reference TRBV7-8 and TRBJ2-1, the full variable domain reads GAGVSQSPRYKVAKRGQDVALRCDPISGHVSLFWYQQALGQGPEFLTYFQNEAQLDKSGLPSDRFFAERPEGSVSTLKIQRTQQEDSAVYLCASSSRDFYNEQFFGPGTRLTVL.

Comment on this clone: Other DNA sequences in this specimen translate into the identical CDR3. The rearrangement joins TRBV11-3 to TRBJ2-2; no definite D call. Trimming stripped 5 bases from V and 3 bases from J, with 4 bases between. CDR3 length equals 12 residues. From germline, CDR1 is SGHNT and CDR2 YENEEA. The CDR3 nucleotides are TGTGCCAGCAGCAGAGACACCGGGGAGCTGTTTTTT. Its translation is CASSRDTGELFF.